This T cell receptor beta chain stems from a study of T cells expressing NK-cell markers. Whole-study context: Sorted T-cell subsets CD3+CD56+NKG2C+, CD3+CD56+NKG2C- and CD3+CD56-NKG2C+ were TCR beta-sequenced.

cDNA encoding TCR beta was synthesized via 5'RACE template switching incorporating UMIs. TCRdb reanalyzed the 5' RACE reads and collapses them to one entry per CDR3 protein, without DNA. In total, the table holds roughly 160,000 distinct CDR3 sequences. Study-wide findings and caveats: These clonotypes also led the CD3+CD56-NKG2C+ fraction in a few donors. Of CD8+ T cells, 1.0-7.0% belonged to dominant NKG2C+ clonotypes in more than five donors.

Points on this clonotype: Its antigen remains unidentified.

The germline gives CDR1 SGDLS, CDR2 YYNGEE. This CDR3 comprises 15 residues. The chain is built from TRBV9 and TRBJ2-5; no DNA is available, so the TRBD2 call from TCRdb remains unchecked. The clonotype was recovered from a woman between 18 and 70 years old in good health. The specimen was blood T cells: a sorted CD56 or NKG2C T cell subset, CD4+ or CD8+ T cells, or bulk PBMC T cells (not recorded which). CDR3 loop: CASSVYLAEQETQYF.